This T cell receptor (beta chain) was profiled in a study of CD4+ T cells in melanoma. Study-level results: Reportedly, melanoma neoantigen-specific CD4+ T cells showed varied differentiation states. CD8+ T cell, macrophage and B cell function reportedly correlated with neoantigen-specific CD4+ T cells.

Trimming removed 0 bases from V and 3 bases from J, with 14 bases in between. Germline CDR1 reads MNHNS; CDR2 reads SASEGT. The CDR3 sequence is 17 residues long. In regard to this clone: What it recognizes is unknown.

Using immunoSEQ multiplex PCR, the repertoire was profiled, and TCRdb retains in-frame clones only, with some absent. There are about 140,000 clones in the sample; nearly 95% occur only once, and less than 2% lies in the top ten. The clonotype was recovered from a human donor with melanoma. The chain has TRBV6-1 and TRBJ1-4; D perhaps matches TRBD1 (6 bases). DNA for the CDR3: TGTGCCAGCAGTGAAGCGCCAGGGGCAGGGCCTAATGAAAAACTGTTTTTT. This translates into CASSEAPGAGPNEKLFF.